This TCR beta chain was sequenced in a study of blood T cell repertoires in COVID-19. Study information: The analysed material was cDNA or gDNA that came from T cells, B-cell-depleted T cells, or PBMCs.

Source study methods: Amplification of reference gene primers provided the estimated nucleated cell counts. Repertoires were generated with immunoSEQ multiplex PCR, while TCRdb's copy carries only in-frame clones and drops some. The V and J calls and clone size are taken from that table; D and trimming were inferred from the DNA. The sample gives approximately 120,000 clones, about 88% of which show up once; about 1.5% is in the top ten. Germline V lookup: CDR1 SGHTS, CDR2 YDEGEE. The ends were cut back, 3 bases at V and 6 bases at J, with 13 bases in the middle. CDR3 length equals 14 residues. The source is a human donor in a cohort sampled during active COVID-19. This chain joins TRBV5-8 and TRBJ1-3; D unresolved. The sequencing input was peripheral blood. The CDR3 region is CASSSSLSINTIYF. CDR3 DNA: TGTGCCAGCAGCTCGAGCCTTTCCATAAACACCATATATTTT.